One sample yielded the 16 T cell receptor beta chains listed below, sequenced in a study of blood T cell repertoires in COVID-19 (dated by TCRdb to the early 2020s). The library was made by the immunoSEQ multiplex PCR assay. In its TCRdb copy, this immuneACCESS table keeps in-frame sequences only and misses some clones. Where compared with another copy, unresolved V genes explain less than half of these, and the others have no known cause. The sample table contains about 140,000 clones; only one count was recorded for around 81% of them. About 8% of the sample lies in the top ten. Sequencing used peripheral blood. These receptors all stem from a human donor in a cohort sampled during active COVID-19.

V and J are TRBV14 and TRBJ2-5; D possibly corresponds to TRBD2 (6 bases). The CDR3 covers 14 residues. Trimming pared 4 bases from V and 1 base from J, leaving 10 bases between. CDR1 and CDR2 from the germline V gene are SGHDN and FVKESK. CDR3 residues: CASSRRGLQETQYF. The DNA for the CDR3 is TGTGCCAGCAGCCGGCGGGGCCTCCAAGAGACCCAGTACTTC.

This chain joins TRBV6-5 and TRBJ2-4, with D possibly matching TRBD2 (5 bases). The CDR3 covers 13 residues. V dropped 7 bases and J dropped 4 bases, with 11 bases sitting between them. Per germline, CDR1 MNHEY and CDR2 SVGAGI. CDR3 in DNA: TGTGCCAGCACCGAGGGTAGAAAAAACATTCAGTACTTC. It codes for CASTEGRKNIQYF.

This clone occurred a few times. V gene TRBV5-1 combines with J gene TRBJ2-3, with 11 nucleotides matching TRBD1. This CDR3 has 16 amino acids. V lost 4 bases, J lost 4 bases, and 8 bases stayed unmatched. Germline loops: CDR1 SGHRS, CDR2 YFSETQ. Written as DNA, the CDR3 is TGCGCCAGCAGCAGTGCCGGGACAGGGGGATCAGATACGCAGTATTTT. It codes for CASSSAGTGGSDTQYF. Looking up the rest from reference TRBV5-1 and TRBJ2-3 gives the full variable domain: KAGVTQTPRYLIKTRGQQVTLSCSPISGHRSVSWYQQTPGQGLQFLFEYFSETQRNKGNFPGRFSGRQFSNSRSEMNVSTLELGDSALYLCASSSAGTGGSDTQYFGPGTRLTVL.

The chain links TRBV29-1 to TRBJ1-2; 9 bases fit TRBD1. The CDR3 runs 13 residues. With 6 bases clipped from V and 5 bases from J, the junction kept 7 bases outside the gene matches. Germline CDR1 and CDR2: SQVTM and ANQGSEA. CDR3 sequence (DNA): TGCAGCGTCCGGGGACAGGGATGGTATGGCTACACCTTC. This encodes CSVRGQGWYGYTF.

The chain joins TRBV19 to TRBJ1-5; TRBD1 matches at 8 bases. This CDR3 has 14 residues. CDR1 and CDR2 (germline): LNHDA, SQIVND (reference sequence). The J segment lost 4 bases and the V segment lost 5 bases, leaving 4 bases of the junction unmatched. CDR3 DNA: TGTGCCAGTAGTCTGGGACAGGCTAATCAGCCCCAGCATTTT. Translation: CASSLGQANQPQHF.

The chain has TRBV28 and TRBJ1-2, with a weak D call TRBD1 (5 bases). CDR3 length: 14 amino acids. Germline CDR1 is MDHEN and CDR2 is SYDVKM. Trimming took 5 bases from V and 8 from J, leaving 18 bases between them. The CDR3 loop is CASSPLRGIGGYTF. CDR3 coding DNA: TGTGCCAGCAGTCCCCTAAGGGGAATTGGCGGCTACACCTTC.

In this sample, this clone turned up once. V is TRBV5-1 and J is TRBJ1-2; TRBD1 might be the D (5 bases). This CDR3 contains 15 residues. Between the trimmed V and J ends, which lost 4 bases and 0 bases, there was a span of 13 bases. Germline V gene data show CDR1 as SGHRS and CDR2 as YFSETQ. In DNA, the CDR3 is TGCGCCAGCAGCCCGGTCGCAGGGACTAACTATGGCTACACCTTC. Its translation is CASSPVAGTNYGYTF.

This chain links TRBV9 with TRBJ1-1; D is perhaps TRBD1 (5 bases). Germline V gives CDR1 SGDLS, CDR2 YYNGEE. The ends were cut back, 2 bases at V and 8 bases at J, with 13 bases in the middle. The CDR3 contains 13 residues. For the CDR3, the DNA is TGTGCCAGCAGCGTTCGGCAGGGCGGCGAAGCTTTCTTT. Encoded protein: CASSVRQGGEAFF.

V and J are TRBV3-1 (or the pseudogene TRBV3-2) and TRBJ2-5; 13 nucleotides agree with TRBD2. The CDR3 covers 17 residues. The V segment lost 4 bases and the J segment 3 bases; nucleotides outside the gene matches: 8. The germline CDR1 and CDR2 sequences are LGHDT and YNNKEL (reference sequence). DNA of the CDR3: TGTGCCAGCAGCCGAAGGACTAGCGGGGGTCTCAAAGAGACCCAGTACTTC. Translation gives CASSRRTSGGLKETQYF.

This clone occurred a few times. V and J are TRBV28 and TRBJ1-5; 10 bases match TRBD1. The CDR3 totals 15 residues. Germline V gene lookup returns CDR1 MDHEN and CDR2 SYDVKM. Trimming at V came to 3 bases and at J to 7 bases, leaving 6 bases not matched to a gene. The chain's CDR3 is CASSFAGTGDQPQHF. CDR3 DNA: TGTGCCAGCAGTTTTGCCGGGACAGGGGACCAGCCCCAGCATTTT.

The count of this clone is one. The gene calls are TRBV11-2 and TRBJ2-7, with TRBD2 matching 8 bases. The germline V gene has CDR1 SGHAT and CDR2 FQNNGV. J lost 0 bases, V lost 0 bases, and 7 bases had no gene match. This CDR3 region has 17 residues. CDR3: CASSLDRVSGISYEQYF. Here the CDR3 DNA reads TGTGCCAGCAGCTTAGATCGGGTTAGCGGGATCTCCTACGAGCAGTACTTC.

The chain employs TRBV7-9 and TRBJ2-7, with 8 bases matching TRBD1. Trimming took 6 bases from V and 4 from J; bases not matched to a gene: 14. Per germline, CDR1 SEHNR and CDR2 FQNEAQ (reference sequence). There are 16 residues in the CDR3. The chain's CDR3 is CASSRTGGPLFYEQYF. The CDR3 DNA sequence: TGTGCCAGCAGTCGAACAGGGGGACCCCTCTTTTACGAGCAGTACTTC.

The J gene is TRBJ2-3, the V gene TRBV20-1; TRBD1 is a possible D gene (6 bases). The CDR3 spans 11 residues. The V gene lost 5 bases and the J gene lost 4 bases, with 7 bases spanning the gap. The V gene's germline CDR1 is DFQATT and CDR2 SNEGSKA (reference sequence). CDR3 coding DNA: TGCAGTGCTCCAGGGGCAGATACGCAGTATTTT. It is translated as CSAPGADTQYF.

Concerning this clone itself: At the DNA level, this CDR3 is encoded by other sequences in the same sample as well. The chain is built from TRBV5-1 and TRBJ2-3, with TRBD1 identical over 8 bases. J was trimmed by 0 bases and V by 7 bases; bases with no gene match: 1. Germline V gene data show CDR1 as SGHRS and CDR2 as YFSETQ. The CDR3 spans 13 residues. The chain's CDR3 is CASGQGSTDTQYF. The CDR3 nucleotides read TGCGCCAGCGGACAGGGAAGCACAGATACGCAGTATTTT.

In its sample, this clone was seen once. The CDR3 loop is CASGPMTDAEAFF. The CDR3 DNA follows: TGTGCTAGTGGACCTATGACAGACGCTGAAGCTTTCTTT. The genes are TRBV12-5 and TRBJ1-1, with a weak D call TRBD1 (5 bases). CDR3 length equals 13 residues. Germline V gives CDR1 LGHNT, CDR2 FRNRAP. V was trimmed by 6 bases and J by 6 bases, leaving 14 bases between them.

The CDR3 bases are TGTGCCAGTAGTATGGGACAGGGGGCATCCTACTTC. Its translation is CASSMGQGASYF. This chain joins TRBV19 and TRBJ2-7, with 12 bases lining up with TRBD1. Germline V gives CDR1 LNHDA, CDR2 SQIVND (reference sequence). There are 12 residues in the CDR3. Unmatched junction bases numbered 4, after V lost 3 bases and J lost 13 bases.